This TCR beta chain was captured by sequencing in a study of T-cell reconstitution after alpha-beta-depleted transplantation in children. Per germline, CDR1 MDHEN and CDR2 SYDVKM. J gave up 1 base and V 5 bases, and 7 bases lay outside the gene matches. The CDR3 spans 15 residues. Study conclusions and caveats: Reportedly, only several hundred clones from non-depleted graft cells drove alpha-beta T-cell counts at about two months. Day-60 TCRbeta diversity that was high in some patients was derived from surviving recipient T cells and thymic progenitors. One year post-transplant, T-cell counts and diversity were largely derived from T cells produced anew.

A remark on this clonotype: Its antigen is undetermined.

Preparing the TCRbeta library involved the use of unique molecular identifiers. Via MiXCR, TCRdb re-called the PCR reads, giving one row per CDR3 protein. The top ten hold over 25% of the sample, which has about 900,000 distinct CDR3 sequences, about 30% seen once. This clonotype was sampled from a boy in the first two years of life who had a stem cell transplant for SCID, so the T cells may come from the graft donor. The specimen comprised PBMCs, mostly from graft donor cells, sampled 360 days after TCRalphabeta/CD19-depleted stem cell transplant. V gene TRBV28 combines with J gene TRBJ2-7; 8 nucleotides line up with TRBD1. The CDR3 region is CASSLRGPLSYEQYF. As DNA, the CDR3 is TGTGCCAGCAGTCTCAGGGGGCCCCTTTCCTACGAGCAGTACTTC.